These T cell receptor beta chains were read from a single sample in a study of cytomegalovirus exposure and HLA in healthy donors. Sequencing was performed with immunoSEQ multiplex PCR; in TCRdb, only in-frame clones are kept and a portion is missing. The sample lists some 72,000 clones, roughly 95% occurring once. Sequencing used PBMCs. The receptors derive from a man aged 18-30 years in good health and CMV-seropositive. The CDR3 runs from the conserved cysteine through the conserved F or W. A D gene is named only where the DNA matches it firmly. A row's size may be missing; if present it is once, few, many or a size class.

V	D	J	size	DNA	CDR3
TRBV5-6	.	TRBJ2-7	.	TGTGCCAGCAGCGGTGGAGTCGGCGACGAGCAGTACTTC	CASSGGVGDEQYF
TRBV29-1	TRBD1	TRBJ1-2	.	TGCAGCGTCCTGACAGGGGCGATCTATGGCTACACCTTC	CSVLTGAIYGYTF
TRBV5-1	.	TRBJ1-1	.	TGCGCCAGCAGTAGGGGGGGAAACACTGAAGCTTTCTTT	CASSRGGNTEAFF
TRBV13	.	TRBJ2-7	.	TGTGCCAGCAGCTTGGGGCTTGGCTACGAGCAGTACTTC	CASSLGLGYEQYF
TRBV7-2	.	TRBJ1-5	once	TGTGCCAGCAGCCCCTACAATCAGCCCCAGCATTTT	CASSPYNQPQHF
TRBV25-1	.	TRBJ1-3	.	TGTGCCAGCAGTGGGGGGCAGGCGCTCTCTGGAAACACCATATATTTT	CASSGGQALSGNTIYF
TRBV19	.	TRBJ2-4	.	TGTGCCAGTAGTTCCGAGGCGCGAAACATTCAGTACTTC	CASSSEARNIQYF
TRBV14	TRBD1	TRBJ2-7	once	TGTGCCAGCAGCCAGGACAGGGGAAAAGGCTACGAGCAGTACTTC	CASSQDRGKGYEQYF
TRBV5-1	TRBD2	TRBJ2-5	.	TGCGCCAGCAGCTTGGGGGGTAGCGGGAGGAAAGAGACCCAGTACTTC	CASSLGGSGRKETQYF
TRBV29-1	.	TRBJ2-1	.	TGCAGCACAGACGACAGGACCTCCGAGCAGTTCTTC	CSTDDRTSEQFF
TRBV6-5	TRBD2	TRBJ2-7	.	TGTGCCAGCAGTCGACTAGCGGATTCCTACGAGCAGTACTTC	CASSRLADSYEQYF
TRBV7-9	.	TRBJ2-1	.	TGTGCCAGCAGCGCCCAGGCGGAGCAGTTCTTC	CASSAQAEQFF
TRBV11-3	TRBD2	TRBJ2-3	once	TGTGCCAGCAGCCTCGGACTAGCGGGGGCCACAGATACGCAGTATTTT	CASSLGLAGATDTQYF
TRBV6-6	.	TRBJ2-1	.	TGTGCCAGCAGTTACGGGGGGAGCTCCTACAATGAGCAGTTCTTC	CASSYGGSSYNEQFF
TRBV28	.	TRBJ1-5	.	TGTGCCAGCAGTTTAAATAGTAATAGCAATCAGCCCCAGCATTTT	CASSLNSNSNQPQHF
TRBV27	TRBD1	TRBJ1-1	.	TGTGCCAGCAGTATAGACAGGGGAAAGAACACTGAAGCTTTCTTT	CASSIDRGKNTEAFF
TRBV28	TRBD1	TRBJ1-2	.	TGTGCCAGCACTTCCGGGACAGCCTCTAACTATGGCTACACCTTC	CASTSGTASNYGYTF
TRBV19	.	TRBJ2-3	once	TGTGCCAGTAGTAAAAAGACTAGAGCCGCAGATACGCAGTATTTT	CASSKKTRAADTQYF
TRBV19	TRBD1	TRBJ2-1	once	TGTGCCAGTAGTATCGACAGGGTGAATGAGCAGTTCTTC	CASSIDRVNEQFF